Listed below are T cell receptor beta chains from one sample, sequenced in a study of blood T cell repertoires in COVID-19. Profiling relied on immunoSEQ multiplex PCR, and the TCRdb table lists in-frame clones only, not all of them. The data contain around 270,000 clones, roughly 90% of them singletons. Material: peripheral blood. The receptors stem from a man younger than 45 with acute or convalescent COVID-19. CDR3s include the opening cysteine and the closing phenylalanine or tryptophan. A D gene is named only where the DNA matches it firmly. Clone size is given for some rows only: seen once, a few or many times, or a class if the clone is expanded.

d_gene	len	v_gene	j_gene	abundance	CDR3nt	CDR3aa
.	14	TRBV28	TRBJ1-2	.	TGTGCCAGCAGTTTCCCGGGTCTAAACTATGGCTACACCTTC	CASSFPGLNYGYTF
.	15	TRBV6-5	TRBJ2-3	.	TGTGCCAGCAGACGAGGGAGGATCGTCACAGATACGCAGTATTTT	CASRRGRIVTDTQYF
.	15	TRBV5-6	TRBJ1-5	.	TGTGCCAGCAGCTTGACAGGGCGCGGGAATCAGCCCCAGCATTTT	CASSLTGRGNQPQHF
.	15	TRBV10-3	TRBJ2-2	.	TGTGCCATCAGTGAGCCCCCCCGGGACACCGGGGAGCTGTTTTTT	CAISEPPRDTGELFF
.	15	TRBV7-2	TRBJ2-1	.	TGTGCCAGCAGCTCCTGGCCGGGGGACTACAATGAGCAGTTCTTC	CASSSWPGDYNEQFF
TRBD1	16	TRBV28	TRBJ1-3	.	TGTGCCAGCAGTTCCCCGGGACAGCACTCTGGAAACACCATATATTTT	CASSSPGQHSGNTIYF
.	15	TRBV5-4	TRBJ1-3	.	TGTGCCAGCAGCTGGCAGGGAGCGGGGGGAAACACCATATATTTT	CASSWQGAGGNTIYF
TRBD2	15	TRBV7-3	TRBJ2-1	once	TGTGCCAGCAGCCCCTGGCAGGGAGGGGACAATGAGCAGTTCTTC	CASSPWQGGDNEQFF
.	15	TRBV6-5	TRBJ2-5	.	TGTGCCAGCAGCGGACAGAGCACAATCCAAGAGACCCAGTACTTC	CASSGQSTIQETQYF
TRBD1	17	TRBV7-7	TRBJ2-6	.	TGTGCTAGCAGCTTAGTTCCAGGGGGCCCTGGGGCCAACGTCCTGACTTTC	CASSLVPGGPGANVLTF
.	15	TRBV5-8	TRBJ2-4	.	TGTGCCAGCAGCTTCCACGAGAAAGCCAAAAACATTCAGTACTTC	CASSFHEKAKNIQYF
.	13	TRBV19	TRBJ2-5	.	TGTGCCAGTAGTGAGGGAGGTCAAGAGACCCAGTACTTC	CASSEGGQETQYF
.	15	TRBV18	TRBJ2-7	.	TGTGCCAGCTCCGTTGGGAGTACTGACTCCTACGAGCAGTACTTC	CASSVGSTDSYEQYF
TRBD2	18	TRBV3-1/TRBV3-2	TRBJ2-1	.	TGTGCCAGCAGCCGGCGGGAGGGAACGGCTGGCGCCTACAATGAGCAGTTCTTC	CASSRREGTAGAYNEQFF
.	17	TRBV19	TRBJ2-1	once	TGTGCCAGTACACTCGCGGGGGCCGGGGGCTCCTACAATGAGCAGTTCTTC	CASTLAGAGGSYNEQFF
.	14	TRBV13	TRBJ1-1	.	TGTGCCAGCAGCTTCGGTAGCTCATACACTGAAGCTTTCTTT	CASSFGSSYTEAFF
TRBD2	17	TRBV27	TRBJ2-5	.	TGTGCCAGCAGTTCGAATAGTCTAGCGGGAGCGAGGGAGACCCAGTACTTC	CASSSNSLAGARETQYF
TRBD1	14	TRBV5-1	TRBJ1-1	.	TGCGCCAGCAGCTGGGGACAGCCGACAAATGAAGCTTTCTTT	CASSWGQPTNEAFF
.	16	TRBV7-2	TRBJ1-6	.	TGTGCCAGCAGCCCCGGGCGGGGGCGGGTGGTTTCACCCCTCCACTTT	CASSPGRGRVVSPLHF
TRBD2	16	TRBV2	TRBJ2-1	.	TGTGCCAGCAGCCGCCTCGGGACTAGCGGGGGGCATGAGCAGTTCTTC	CASSRLGTSGGHEQFF
.	13	TRBV12-5	TRBJ1-1	.	TGTGCTAGTGGTTTGGGGCATATCACTGAAGCTTTCTTT	CASGLGHITEAFF
.	15	TRBV6-2/TRBV6-3	TRBJ2-1	.	TGTGCCAGCAGTCGGCGACAGTTACCCTACAATGAGCAGTTCTTC	CASSRRQLPYNEQFF
TRBD2	16	TRBV5-4	TRBJ2-1	.	TGTGCCAGCAGCTTGGATCCCCTAGCGGGGGACAATGAGCAGTTCTTC	CASSLDPLAGDNEQFF
.	13	TRBV18	TRBJ2-4	.	TGTGCCAGCTCAAGCAAACAGGGAAACATTCAGTACTTC	CASSSKQGNIQYF
.	15	TRBV14	TRBJ2-5	.	TGTGCCAGCAGCCAAGAGGCTCCCCTTCATGAGACCCAGTACTTC	CASSQEAPLHETQYF